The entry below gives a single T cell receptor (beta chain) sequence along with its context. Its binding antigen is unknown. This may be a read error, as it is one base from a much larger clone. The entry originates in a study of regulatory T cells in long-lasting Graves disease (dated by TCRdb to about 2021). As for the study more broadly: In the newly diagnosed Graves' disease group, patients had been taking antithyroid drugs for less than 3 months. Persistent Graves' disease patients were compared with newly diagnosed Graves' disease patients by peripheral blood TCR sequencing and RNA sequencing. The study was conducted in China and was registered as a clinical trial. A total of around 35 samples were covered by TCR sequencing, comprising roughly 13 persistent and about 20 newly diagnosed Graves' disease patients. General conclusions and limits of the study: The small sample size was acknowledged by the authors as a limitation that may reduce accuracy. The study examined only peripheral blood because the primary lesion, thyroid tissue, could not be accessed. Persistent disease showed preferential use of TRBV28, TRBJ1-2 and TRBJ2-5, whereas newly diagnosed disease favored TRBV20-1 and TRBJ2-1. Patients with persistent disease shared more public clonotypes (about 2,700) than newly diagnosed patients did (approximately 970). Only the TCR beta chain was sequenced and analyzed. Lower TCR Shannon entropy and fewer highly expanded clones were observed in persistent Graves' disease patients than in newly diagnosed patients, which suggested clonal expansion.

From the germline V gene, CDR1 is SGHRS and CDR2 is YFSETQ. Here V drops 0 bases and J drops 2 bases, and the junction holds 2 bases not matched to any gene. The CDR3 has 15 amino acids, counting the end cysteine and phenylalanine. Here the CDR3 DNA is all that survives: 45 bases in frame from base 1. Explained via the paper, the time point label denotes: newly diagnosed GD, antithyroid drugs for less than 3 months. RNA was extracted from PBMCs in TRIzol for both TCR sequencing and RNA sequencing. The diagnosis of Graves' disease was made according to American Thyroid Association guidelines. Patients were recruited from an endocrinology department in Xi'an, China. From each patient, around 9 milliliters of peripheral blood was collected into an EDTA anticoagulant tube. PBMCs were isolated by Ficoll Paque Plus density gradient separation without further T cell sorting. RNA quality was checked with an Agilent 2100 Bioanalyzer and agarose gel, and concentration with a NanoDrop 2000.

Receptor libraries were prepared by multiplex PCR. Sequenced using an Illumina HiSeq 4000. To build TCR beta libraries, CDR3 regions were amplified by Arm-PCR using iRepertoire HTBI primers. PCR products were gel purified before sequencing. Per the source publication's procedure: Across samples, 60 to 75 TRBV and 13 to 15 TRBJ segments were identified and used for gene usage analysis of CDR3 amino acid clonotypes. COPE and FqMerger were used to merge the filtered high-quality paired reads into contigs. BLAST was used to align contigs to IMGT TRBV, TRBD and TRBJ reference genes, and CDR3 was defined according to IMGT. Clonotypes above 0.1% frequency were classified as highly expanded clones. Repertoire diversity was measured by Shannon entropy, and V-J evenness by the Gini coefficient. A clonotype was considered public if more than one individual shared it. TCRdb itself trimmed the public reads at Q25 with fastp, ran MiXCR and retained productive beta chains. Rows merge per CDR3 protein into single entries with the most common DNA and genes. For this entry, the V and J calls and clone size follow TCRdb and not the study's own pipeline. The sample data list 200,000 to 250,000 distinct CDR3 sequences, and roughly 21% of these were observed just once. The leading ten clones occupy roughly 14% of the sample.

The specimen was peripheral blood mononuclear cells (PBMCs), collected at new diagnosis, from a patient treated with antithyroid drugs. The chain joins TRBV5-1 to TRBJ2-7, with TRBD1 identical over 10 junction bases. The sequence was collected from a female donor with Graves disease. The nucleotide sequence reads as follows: TGCGCCAGCAGCTTGGAGGGGACAGGGGCCTACGAGCAGTACTTC. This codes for CASSLEGTGAYEQYF.